This T cell receptor beta chain comes out of a study of human T cells and chemical hapten exposure (dated by TCRdb to the early 2020s). Study-level background: For sensitization, 2% DPC in acetone was applied to a roughly 2 cm by roughly 2 cm area of upper inner arm skin. Blood samples were taken from patients before sensitization (week 0) and at 2, 6 and about 24 weeks after DPC sensitization. Weekly therapeutic DPC doses were additionally applied to the scalp of patients throughout the roughly 25-week study period. Blood for TCR sequencing was provided by twenty-nine alopecia patients at one to four time points (pre-sensitization, 2, 6 and 24 weeks). The mostly female patient cohort included alopecia areata with under or over 50% scalp involvement, alopecia totalis and alopecia universalis. The libraries were sequenced as a pool, and the TCR yield per sample differed mostly because of small variations in library volumes within the pool. Patch tests used Finn chambers with 0.01% DPC on the upper back, scored after 6 days by International Contact Dermatitis Research Group standards. The study tracked peripheral blood TCR repertoire changes in vivo during primary and secondary sensitization to the hapten diphenylcyclopropenone (DPC) in alopecia patients. Results and caveats for the whole study, not just this receptor: Because every patient had alopecia, a presumed autoimmune disease, the patients' immune response might differ from that of healthy individuals. Compared with pre-sensitization or healthy control sets, expanded TCRs formed significantly more large CDR3 similarity clusters, which is consistent with antigen-driven responses. Patch test score was positively correlated with the number of PT1 expanded TCRs, with significance at thresholds 8, 16 and 32 but not at 4. No change with DPC sensitization was found in the number of TCRs above 1 in 1000 frequency, and no evidence of global repertoire structure alterations was found. After repeated subsampling, changes were observed in the strength of the expansion versus patch-test correlation and in the threshold at which the correlation became significant.

The junction shows trimming of 5 bases on V and 8 bases on J, and the gene matches do not reach 11 bases of it. From the cysteine up to the phenylalanine, the CDR3 has a length of 15 residues. Only the CDR3 portion is preserved as DNA: 45 bases, with reading frame beginning at the first base. CDR1 and CDR2, looked up from the germline V gene (reference sequence), are LGHDT and YNNKEL. What this sample's time point label stands for: patch test 1, 2 weeks after DPC sensitization. The sample's treatment or condition label, in plain terms: therapeutic diphenylcyclopropenone sensitization with weekly scalp DPC. Blood at each patch-test visit was drawn before the patch test was applied. To be eligible, patients had to be aged 18 to 70, diagnosed with alopecia and judged suitable for DPC therapy, while pregnant patients were excluded. Unfractionated whole blood was collected in Tempus Blood RNA tubes, and total RNA was extracted from that blood.

Libraries were constructed by RACE. TCRdb shows the sequencer as NextSeq 500. During library preparation, unique molecular identifiers were attached to individual cDNA molecules so that TCRs could be counted quantitatively and reproducibly. For every blood RNA sample, sequencing covered both the TCR alpha and TCR beta chains. The study's processing was this. The median number of TCRs per sample was around 96,000, ranging from about 23,224 to 700,000. V, J and CDR3 annotation of the TCR reads was performed with the Decombinator software suite. Every sample was subsampled to the same number of TCRs (28,000) for the PS versus PT1 abundance plots. Expanded TCRs were defined as absent before sensitization and observed at least eight times at the 2-week time point. The raw public reads went through TCRdb reprocessing: fastp at Q25, MiXCR clone calling, in-frame beta chains kept. Identical CDR3 protein sequences are pooled into one entry, listed with their most common genes and DNA. These V and J calls originate from TCRdb's pipeline instead of the authors' own analysis. The sample table shows over 95,000 distinct CDR3 sequences, and around an eighth are seen once. The ten largest clones capture approximately 2% of the sample.

Concerning this clonotype itself: Its binding antigen is unknown. Base qualities are not at hand, and no much larger clone is one base apart.

The source was whole blood, collected in connection with sensitization to the hapten diphenylcyclopropenone (DPC). The rearranged chain carries TRBV3-1 and TRBJ1-2; 10 middle bases align to TRBD1. This clonotype originated in a woman in her thirties or forties with alopecia areata. Some clones in this sample may be carry-over from other donors' samples. The CDR3 corresponds to CASSYARQGAYGYTF. The nucleotide sequence reads as follows: TGTGCCAGCAGCTATGCAAGACAGGGGGCGTACGGCTACACCTTC.